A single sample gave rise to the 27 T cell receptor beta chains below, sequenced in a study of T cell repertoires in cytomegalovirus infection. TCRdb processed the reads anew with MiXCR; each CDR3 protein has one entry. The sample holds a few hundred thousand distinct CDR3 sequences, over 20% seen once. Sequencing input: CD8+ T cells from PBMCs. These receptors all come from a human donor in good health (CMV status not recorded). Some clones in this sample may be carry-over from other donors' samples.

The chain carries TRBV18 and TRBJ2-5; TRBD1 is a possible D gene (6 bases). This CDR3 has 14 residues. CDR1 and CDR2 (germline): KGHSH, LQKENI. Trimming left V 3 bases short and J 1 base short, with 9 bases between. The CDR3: CASSPGQTQETQYF. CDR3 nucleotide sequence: TGTGCCAGCTCACCCGGACAGACCCAAGAGACCCAGTACTTC.

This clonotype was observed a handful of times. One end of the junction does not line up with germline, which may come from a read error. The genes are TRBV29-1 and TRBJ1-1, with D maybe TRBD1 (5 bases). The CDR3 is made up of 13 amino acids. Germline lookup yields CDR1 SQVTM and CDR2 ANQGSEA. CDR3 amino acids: CTVKPGTSTEAFF. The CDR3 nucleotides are TGCACCGTTAAACCGGGGACGAGCACTGAAGCTTTCTTT. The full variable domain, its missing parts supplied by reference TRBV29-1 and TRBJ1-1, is SAVISQKPSRDICQRGTSLTIQCQVDSQVTMMFWYRQQPGQSLTLIATANQGSEATYESGFVIDKFPISRPNLTFSTLTVSNMSPEDSSIYLCTVKPGTSTEAFFGQGTRLTVV.

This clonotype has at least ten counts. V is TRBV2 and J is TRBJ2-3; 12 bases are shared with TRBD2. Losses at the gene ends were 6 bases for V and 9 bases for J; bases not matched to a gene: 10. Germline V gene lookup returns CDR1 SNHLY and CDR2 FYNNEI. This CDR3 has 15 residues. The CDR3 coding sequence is TGTGCCAGCAGACAACTAGCGGGGGGCTTAGGGACGCAGTATTTT. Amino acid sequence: CASRQLAGGLGTQYF.

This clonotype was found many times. CDR3 sequence (DNA): TGTGCCAGCAGCTTTTTCCGGGACGGCGAAGAGACCCAGTACTTC. Translating it yields CASSFFRDGEETQYF. The chain couples TRBV7-2 to TRBJ2-5; TRBD1 or TRBD2 may be the D gene (5 bases each). The V end was cut by 3 bases, the J end by 3 bases, with 14 bases between. CDR3 size: 15 residues. Germline V lookup: CDR1 SGHTA, CDR2 FQGNSA. Variable domain in full (rest from reference TRBV7-2 and TRBJ2-5): GAGVSQSPSNKVTEKGKDVELRCDPISGHTALYWYRQSLGQGLEFLIYFQGNSAPDKSGLPSDRFSAERTGGSVSTLTIQRTQQEDSAVYLCASSFFRDGEETQYFGPGTRLLVL.

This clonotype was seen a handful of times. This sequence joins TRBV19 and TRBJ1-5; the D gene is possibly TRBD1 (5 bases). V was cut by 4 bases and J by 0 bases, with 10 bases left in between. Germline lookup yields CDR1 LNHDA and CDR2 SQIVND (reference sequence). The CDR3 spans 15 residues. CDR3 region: CASSRDLSSNQPQHF. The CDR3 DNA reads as TGTGCCAGTAGTAGGGACTTATCTAGCAATCAGCCCCAGCATTTT.

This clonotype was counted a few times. In nucleotides, the CDR3 is TGCAGCGTTGAAGATTCGGGACTCCGGTTCGGGGAGACCCAGTACTTC. Translating it yields CSVEDSGLRFGETQYF. This chain links TRBV29-1 with TRBJ2-5; tentatively, D is TRBD2 (6 bases). CDR1 is SQVTM, CDR2 ANQGSEA, per germline. This CDR3 contains 16 residues. Deletions cut 0 bases from V and 5 bases from J, with 19 bases between.

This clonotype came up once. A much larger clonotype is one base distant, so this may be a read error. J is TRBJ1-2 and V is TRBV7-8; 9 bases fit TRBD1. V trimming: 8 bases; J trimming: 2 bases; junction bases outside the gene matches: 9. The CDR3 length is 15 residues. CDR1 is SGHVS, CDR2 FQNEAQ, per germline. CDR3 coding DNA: TGTGCCAGCGGCGATCCGGGACAGGGCAACTATGGCTACACCTTC. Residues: CASGDPGQGNYGYTF.

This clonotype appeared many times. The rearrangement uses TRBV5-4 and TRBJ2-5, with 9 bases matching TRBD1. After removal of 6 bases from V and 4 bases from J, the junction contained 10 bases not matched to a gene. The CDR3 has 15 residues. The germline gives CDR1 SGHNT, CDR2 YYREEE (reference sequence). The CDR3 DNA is TGTGCCAGCACCGCTACCGGGACAGGGCCAGAGACCCAGTACTTC. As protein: CASTATGTGPETQYF.

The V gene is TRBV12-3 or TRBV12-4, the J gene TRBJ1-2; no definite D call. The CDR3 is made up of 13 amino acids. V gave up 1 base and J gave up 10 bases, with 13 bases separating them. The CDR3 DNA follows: TGTGCCAGCAGTTTAGTTCCGGAGAGTTCCTACACCTTC. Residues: CASSLVPESSYTF.

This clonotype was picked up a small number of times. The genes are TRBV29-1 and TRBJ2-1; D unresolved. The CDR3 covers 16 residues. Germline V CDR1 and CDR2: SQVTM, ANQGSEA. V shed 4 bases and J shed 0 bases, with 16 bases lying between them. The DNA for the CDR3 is TGCAGCGTTGTGATGGAATGGCAGAGCTCCTACAATGAGCAGTTCTTC. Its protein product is CSVVMEWQSSYNEQFF.

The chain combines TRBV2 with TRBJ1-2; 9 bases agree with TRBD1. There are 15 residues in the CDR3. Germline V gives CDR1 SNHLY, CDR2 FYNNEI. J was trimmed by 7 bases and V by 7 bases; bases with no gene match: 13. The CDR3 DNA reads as TGTGCCAGCAATCGGGACAGGGCAGGGTATACTGGCTACACCTTC. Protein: CASNRDRAGYTGYTF.

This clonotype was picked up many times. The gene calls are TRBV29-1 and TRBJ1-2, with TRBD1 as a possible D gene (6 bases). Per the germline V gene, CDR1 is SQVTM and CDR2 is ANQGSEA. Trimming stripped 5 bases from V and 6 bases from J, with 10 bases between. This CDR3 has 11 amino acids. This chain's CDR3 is CSVPRTDGYTF. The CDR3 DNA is TGCAGCGTTCCCCGGACAGATGGCTACACCTTC.

In DNA form, the CDR3 reads TGTGCCAGCAGCACTAGTGGGCAGGACACTGAAGCTTTCTTT. Its protein product is CASSTSGQDTEAFF. This rearrangement joins TRBV12-3 or TRBV12-4 to TRBJ1-1, with unresolved D. V lost 6 bases and J 3 bases, leaving 14 bases between the germline ends. CDR3 length: 14 amino acids.

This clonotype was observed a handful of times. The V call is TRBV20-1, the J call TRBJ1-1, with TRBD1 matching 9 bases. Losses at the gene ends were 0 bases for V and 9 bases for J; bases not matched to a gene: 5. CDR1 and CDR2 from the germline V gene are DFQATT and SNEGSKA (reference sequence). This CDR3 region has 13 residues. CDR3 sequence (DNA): TGCAGTGCTAGAGAGGGACAGGGAGATCAAGCTTTCTTT. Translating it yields CSAREGQGDQAFF.

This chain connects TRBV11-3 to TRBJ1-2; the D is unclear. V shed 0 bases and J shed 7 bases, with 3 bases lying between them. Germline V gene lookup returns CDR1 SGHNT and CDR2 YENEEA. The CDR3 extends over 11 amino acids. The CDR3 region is CASSLDRGYTF. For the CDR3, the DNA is TGTGCCAGCAGCTTAGATCGTGGCTACACCTTC.

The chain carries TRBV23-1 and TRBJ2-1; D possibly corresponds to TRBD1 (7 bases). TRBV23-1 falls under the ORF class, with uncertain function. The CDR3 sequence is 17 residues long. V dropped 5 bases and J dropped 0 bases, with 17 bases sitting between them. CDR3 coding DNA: TGCGCCAGCAGTGAAAGGAGGGGACAGCGCTCCTACAATGAGCAGTTCTTC. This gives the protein CASSERRGQRSYNEQFF.

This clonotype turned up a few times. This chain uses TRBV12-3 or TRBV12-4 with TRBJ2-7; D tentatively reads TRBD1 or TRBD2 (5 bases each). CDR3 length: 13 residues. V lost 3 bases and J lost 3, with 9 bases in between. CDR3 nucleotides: TGTGCCAGCAGTTTCGGGACGGTCTACGAGCAGTACTTC. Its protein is CASSFGTVYEQYF.

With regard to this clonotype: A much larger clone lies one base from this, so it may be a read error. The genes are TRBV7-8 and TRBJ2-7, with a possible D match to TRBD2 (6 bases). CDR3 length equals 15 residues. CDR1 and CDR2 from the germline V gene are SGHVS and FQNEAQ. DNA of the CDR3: TGTGCCCGCAGCGGAAGTTATCGGGGGATGGACGAGCAGTACTTC. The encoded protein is CARSGSYRGMDEQYF.

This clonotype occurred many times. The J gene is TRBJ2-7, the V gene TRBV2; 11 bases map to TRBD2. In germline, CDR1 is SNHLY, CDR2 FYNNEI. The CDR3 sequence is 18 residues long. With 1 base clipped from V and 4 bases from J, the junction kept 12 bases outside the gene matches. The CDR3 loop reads CASSEGPPGTSGGYEQYF. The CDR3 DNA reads TGTGCCAGCAGTGAAGGGCCCCCTGGGACTAGCGGAGGTTACGAGCAGTACTTC.

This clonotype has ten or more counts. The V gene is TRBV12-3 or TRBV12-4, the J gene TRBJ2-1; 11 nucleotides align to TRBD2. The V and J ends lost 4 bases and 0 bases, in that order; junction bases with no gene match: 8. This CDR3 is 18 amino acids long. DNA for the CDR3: TGTGCCAGCAGTTCGTCCCCTAGCGGGGGGTACTCCTACAATGAGCAGTTCTTC. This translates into CASSSSPSGGYSYNEQFF.

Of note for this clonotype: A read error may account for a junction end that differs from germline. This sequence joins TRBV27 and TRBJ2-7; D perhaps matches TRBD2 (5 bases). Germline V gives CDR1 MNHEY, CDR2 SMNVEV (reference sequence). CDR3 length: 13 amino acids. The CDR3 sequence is CASSFGRTYGQYF. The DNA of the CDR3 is TGTGCCAGCAGTTTTGGGCGGACTTACGGGCAGTACTTC.

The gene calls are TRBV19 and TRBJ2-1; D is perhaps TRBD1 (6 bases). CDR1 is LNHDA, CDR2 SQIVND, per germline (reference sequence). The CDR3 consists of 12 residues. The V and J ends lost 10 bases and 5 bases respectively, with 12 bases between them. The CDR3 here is CATTTGNNEQFF. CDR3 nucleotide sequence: TGTGCCACTACGACAGGAAACAATGAGCAGTTCTTC.

DNA of the CDR3: TGTGCCAGCAGCTCCGTTACCCCCGGGGGTAATTCACCCCTCCACTTT. It codes for CASSSVTPGGNSPLHF. The chain uses TRBV11-2 and TRBJ1-6; maybe TRBD1 (5 bases). Trimming cost V 4 bases and J 6 bases, with 16 bases left between them. The CDR3 loop spans 16 amino acids. Per the germline V gene, CDR1 is SGHAT and CDR2 is FQNNGV.

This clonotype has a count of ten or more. CDR3 nucleotide sequence: TGTGCCAGCAGCCTCTCCGGGGTCCGCTATGGCTACACCTTC. This sequence encodes CASSLSGVRYGYTF. This chain joins TRBV7-8 and TRBJ1-2; D is uncertain. The CDR3 extends over 14 amino acids. Germline V CDR1 and CDR2: SGHVS, FQNEAQ. V lost 5 bases and J 4 bases, leaving 14 bases between the germline ends. Combining the CDR3 with reference TRBV7-8 and TRBJ1-2 gives the whole variable domain GAGVSQSPRYKVAKRGQDVALRCDPISGHVSLFWYQQALGQGPEFLTYFQNEAQLDKSGLPSDRFFAERPEGSVSTLKIQRTQQEDSAVYLCASSLSGVRYGYTFGSGTRLTVV.

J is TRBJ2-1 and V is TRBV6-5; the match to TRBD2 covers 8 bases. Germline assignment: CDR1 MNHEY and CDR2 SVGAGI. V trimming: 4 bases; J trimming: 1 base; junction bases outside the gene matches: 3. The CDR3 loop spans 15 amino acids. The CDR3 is CASSFGGASYNEQFF. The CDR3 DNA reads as TGTGCCAGCAGTTTCGGGGGGGCGTCCTACAATGAGCAGTTCTTC.

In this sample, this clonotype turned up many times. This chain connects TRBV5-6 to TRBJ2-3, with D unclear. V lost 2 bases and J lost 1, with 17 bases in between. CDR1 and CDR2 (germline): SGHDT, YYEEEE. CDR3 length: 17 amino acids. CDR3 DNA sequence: TGTGCCAGCAGCTTCGAGGCTGTCAAAGTTGGCACAGATACGCAGTATTTT. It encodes CASSFEAVKVGTDTQYF.

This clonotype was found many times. CDR3 DNA sequence: TGTGCCAGCAGTCCCATGGGGGAAATAGGTTCACCCCTCCACTTT. It is translated as CASSPMGEIGSPLHF. The V and J genes are TRBV12-3 or TRBV12-4 and TRBJ1-6; possible D gene TRBD1, 5 bases. This CDR3 is 15 amino acids long. Trimming cost V 5 bases and J 9 bases, with 17 bases left between them.